The rows below give T cell receptor beta chains drawn from one sample of a study of T-cell reconstitution after alpha-beta-depleted transplantation in children. TCRdb reprocessed the PCR reads via MiXCR and lists one record per CDR3 protein. In the table there are a few hundred thousand distinct CDR3 sequences, about 11% of which are singletons. The sequenced sample was PBMCs from the stem cell graft donor, obtained from the stem cell graft. These receptors all stem from a human donor who donated a stem cell graft to a child with acute myeloid leukemia. Each CDR3 is given with its conserved first and last residue. Fields, in order: CDR3 protein, CDR3 DNA, D gene, V gene, J gene, clone size. The D gene is left open where the match is weak. Clone size appears in some rows only: once, few, many, or a class for an expanded clone.

cdr3_aa: CASKLAGGTNTGELFF; cdr3_nt: TGTGCCAGCAAATTAGCGGGAGGCACGAACACCGGGGAGCTGTTTTTT; d_call: TRBD2; v_call: TRBV27; j_call: TRBJ2-2; clone_size: few
cdr3_aa: CASSLQQGANQPQHF; cdr3_nt: TGCGCCAGCAGCCTGCAACAGGGGGCGAATCAGCCCCAGCATTTT; d_call: TRBD1; v_call: TRBV4-1; j_call: TRBJ1-5; clone_size: -
cdr3_aa: CATLFQERTGELFF; cdr3_nt: TGTGCCACCTTATTCCAGGAGAGGACCGGGGAGCTGTTTTTT; d_call: -; v_call: TRBV10-3; j_call: TRBJ2-2; clone_size: many
cdr3_aa: CATSRVFNRGVDGYTF; cdr3_nt: TGTGCCACCAGCAGAGTGTTCAACAGGGGAGTCGATGGCTACACCTTC; d_call: TRBD1; v_call: TRBV15; j_call: TRBJ1-2; clone_size: -
cdr3_aa: CASSAITEAGEQFF; cdr3_nt: TGTGCCAGCAGTGCCATCACAGAGGCCGGTGAGCAGTTCTTC; d_call: -; v_call: TRBV6-1; j_call: TRBJ2-1; clone_size: few
cdr3_aa: CSAATDIRGTDTQYF; cdr3_nt: TGCAGCGCCGCAACGGACATCCGGGGCACAGATACGCAGTATTTT; d_call: -; v_call: TRBV29-1; j_call: TRBJ2-3; clone_size: -
cdr3_aa: CASSSRPSGAGASANEQFF; cdr3_nt: TGTGCCAGCAGCTCACGCCCGTCAGGAGCGGGGGCGTCCGCCAATGAGCAGTTCTTC; d_call: TRBD2; v_call: TRBV5-4; j_call: TRBJ2-1; clone_size: -
cdr3_aa: CASSPGWGEQYF; cdr3_nt: TGTGCCAGCAGCCCCGGCTGGGGCGAGCAGTACTTC; d_call: -; v_call: TRBV25-1; j_call: TRBJ2-7; clone_size: few
cdr3_aa: CSARDLAEEGYTF; cdr3_nt: TGCAGTGCTAGAGATCTGGCAGAAGAGGGCTACACCTTC; d_call: -; v_call: TRBV20-1; j_call: TRBJ1-2; clone_size: -
cdr3_aa: CSARDGWDQPQHF; cdr3_nt: TGCAGTGCTAGAGATGGTTGGGATCAGCCCCAGCATTTT; d_call: -; v_call: TRBV20-1; j_call: TRBJ1-5; clone_size: -
cdr3_aa: CASSYGQGGTEAFF; cdr3_nt: TGTGCCAGCAGTTACGGGCAGGGTGGCACTGAAGCTTTCTTT; d_call: -; v_call: TRBV6-5; j_call: TRBJ1-1; clone_size: -
cdr3_aa: CSARPVGAGGYTF; cdr3_nt: TGCAGTGCTAGACCCGTGGGTGCCGGGGGCTACACCTTC; d_call: -; v_call: TRBV20-1; j_call: TRBJ1-2; clone_size: few
cdr3_aa: CASSLYGQGVQETQYF; cdr3_nt: TGCGCCAGCAGCTTGTACGGACAGGGAGTTCAAGAGACCCAGTACTTC; d_call: TRBD1; v_call: TRBV5-1; j_call: TRBJ2-5; clone_size: many
cdr3_aa: CASSSLTPANEAFF; cdr3_nt: TGTGCCAGCAGTTCCCTAACACCGGCCAATGAAGCTTTCTTT; d_call: -; v_call: TRBV12-3/TRBV12-4; j_call: TRBJ1-1; clone_size: many
cdr3_aa: CSVSTGRSSHNEQFF; cdr3_nt: TGCAGCGTCAGCACAGGGCGGAGCTCCCACAATGAGCAGTTCTTC; d_call: -; v_call: TRBV29-1; j_call: TRBJ2-1; clone_size: -
cdr3_aa: CASSLSGRFLSPQHF; cdr3_nt: TGTGCCAGCAGTTTATCGGGGCGGTTTCTGTCGCCCCAGCATTTT; d_call: -; v_call: TRBV27; j_call: TRBJ1-5; clone_size: many
cdr3_aa: CAISEAGMNIQYF; cdr3_nt: TGTGCCATCAGTGAGGCCGGCATGAACATTCAGTACTTC; d_call: -; v_call: TRBV10-3; j_call: TRBJ2-4; clone_size: -
cdr3_aa: CSASGATDTQYF; cdr3_nt: TGCAGTGCTAGTGGGGCGACAGATACGCAGTATTTT; d_call: -; v_call: TRBV20-1; j_call: TRBJ2-3; clone_size: few
cdr3_aa: CASSASVRGDSGNTIYF; cdr3_nt: TGTGCCAGCAGCGCATCAGTGAGGGGCGACTCTGGAAACACCATATATTTT; d_call: -; v_call: TRBV5-6; j_call: TRBJ1-3; clone_size: -
cdr3_aa: CASSYSGFDQPQHF; cdr3_nt: TGTGCCAGCAGTTATTCCGGGTTTGATCAGCCCCAGCATTTT; d_call: -; v_call: TRBV6-5; j_call: TRBJ1-5; clone_size: few
cdr3_aa: CASSRGTSGNQETQYF; cdr3_nt: TGTGCCAGCAGCAGAGGAACTAGCGGGAACCAAGAGACCCAGTACTTC; d_call: TRBD2; v_call: TRBV5-6; j_call: TRBJ2-5; clone_size: -
cdr3_aa: CASSPRGRVSNQPQHF; cdr3_nt: TGTGCCAGCTCACCACGAGGCAGGGTTAGCAATCAGCCCCAGCATTTT; d_call: -; v_call: TRBV18; j_call: TRBJ1-5; clone_size: few
cdr3_aa: CASSPTPDSLYEQYF; cdr3_nt: TGTGCCAGCAGCCCAACCCCGGACAGCCTCTACGAGCAGTACTTC; d_call: -; v_call: TRBV9; j_call: TRBJ2-7; clone_size: few
cdr3_aa: CASSRPRGAGETQYF; cdr3_nt: TGTGCCAGCAGCCGCCCCAGGGGAGCGGGAGAGACCCAGTACTTC; d_call: -; v_call: TRBV7-2; j_call: TRBJ2-5; clone_size: few
cdr3_aa: CASSQGGAYTDTQYF; cdr3_nt: TGTGCCAGCAGCCAGGGGGGGGCCTACACAGATACGCAGTATTTT; d_call: -; v_call: TRBV7-9; j_call: TRBJ2-3; clone_size: few
cdr3_aa: CASSSGVFQETQYF; cdr3_nt: TGTGCCAGCAGCTCGGGGGTTTTCCAAGAGACCCAGTACTTC; d_call: -; v_call: TRBV7-2; j_call: TRBJ2-5; clone_size: many
cdr3_aa: CASSHRTGGRYEQYF; cdr3_nt: TGCGCCAGCAGCCATCGGACAGGGGGCAGGTACGAGCAGTACTTC; d_call: TRBD1; v_call: TRBV4-3; j_call: TRBJ2-7; clone_size: many
cdr3_aa: CASSQITGYPGNTIYF; cdr3_nt: TGTGCCAGCAGCCAAATTACAGGGTACCCTGGAAACACCATATATTTT; d_call: -; v_call: TRBV11-2; j_call: TRBJ1-3; clone_size: few
cdr3_aa: CASSPQAGSSYNEQFF; cdr3_nt: TGTGCCAGCAGCCCCCAGGCGGGGAGCTCCTACAATGAGCAGTTCTTC; d_call: -; v_call: TRBV5-6; j_call: TRBJ2-1; clone_size: few
cdr3_aa: CASSQNPGGSTDTQYF; cdr3_nt: TGTGCCAGCAGCCAAAATCCGGGCGGGTCCACAGATACGCAGTATTTT; d_call: -; v_call: TRBV3-1; j_call: TRBJ2-3; clone_size: -
cdr3_aa: CASSQDTGYQPQHF; cdr3_nt: TGCGCCAGCAGCCAAGACACGGGCTATCAGCCCCAGCATTTT; d_call: -; v_call: TRBV4-3; j_call: TRBJ1-5; clone_size: many
cdr3_aa: CSARKTLDTQYF; cdr3_nt: TGCAGTGCTAGAAAGACTCTGGATACGCAGTATTTT; d_call: -; v_call: TRBV20-1; j_call: TRBJ2-3; clone_size: many
cdr3_aa: CASSPLGAETDTQYF; cdr3_nt: TGTGCCAGTAGTCCCCTTGGGGCAGAGACAGATACGCAGTATTTT; d_call: -; v_call: TRBV19; j_call: TRBJ2-3; clone_size: few
cdr3_aa: CSAKRQGATGNTIYF; cdr3_nt: TGCAGTGCTAAGCGACAGGGGGCGACGGGAAACACCATATATTTT; d_call: TRBD1; v_call: TRBV20-1; j_call: TRBJ1-3; clone_size: -
cdr3_aa: CASSPTQAYEQYF; cdr3_nt: TGTGCCAGCAGTCCAACCCAGGCCTACGAGCAGTACTTC; d_call: -; v_call: TRBV6-6; j_call: TRBJ2-7; clone_size: -
cdr3_aa: CASSLGAGKDTQYF; cdr3_nt: TGCGCCAGCAGCTTAGGAGCGGGGAAGGATACGCAGTATTTT; d_call: TRBD2; v_call: TRBV5-1; j_call: TRBJ2-3; clone_size: -
cdr3_aa: CSASRARGYEQYF; cdr3_nt: TGCAGTGCTAGCAGAGCCCGGGGCTACGAGCAGTACTTC; d_call: -; v_call: TRBV20-1; j_call: TRBJ2-7; clone_size: few
cdr3_aa: CSVERGGGRETQYF; cdr3_nt: TGCAGCGTTGAACGTGGCGGAGGAAGGGAGACCCAGTACTTC; d_call: -; v_call: TRBV29-1; j_call: TRBJ2-5; clone_size: -
cdr3_aa: CAISESILAEAFF; cdr3_nt: TGTGCCATCAGTGAGTCTATACTTGCTGAAGCTTTCTTT; d_call: -; v_call: TRBV10-3; j_call: TRBJ1-1; clone_size: few
cdr3_aa: CSVEKGNEQYF; cdr3_nt: TGCAGCGTTGAAAAGGGTAACGAGCAGTACTTC; d_call: -; v_call: TRBV29-1; j_call: TRBJ2-7; clone_size: -
cdr3_aa: CASSLGSTDSYEQYF; cdr3_nt: TGCGCCAGCAGCTTGGGTTCGACCGACTCCTACGAGCAGTACTTC; d_call: -; v_call: TRBV5-1; j_call: TRBJ2-7; clone_size: few
cdr3_aa: CSAKNDDRYNEAFF; cdr3_nt: TGCAGCGCAAAAAACGACGACAGGTACAATGAAGCTTTCTTT; d_call: -; v_call: TRBV29-1; j_call: TRBJ1-1; clone_size: -
cdr3_aa: CATPSAGRILAKNIQYF; cdr3_nt: TGTGCCACGCCGTCGGCGGGTAGGATACTAGCCAAAAACATTCAGTACTTC; d_call: -; v_call: TRBV15; j_call: TRBJ2-4; clone_size: -
cdr3_aa: CSARGGQLSNQPQHF; cdr3_nt: TGCAGTGCTAGGGGGGGGCAACTTAGCAATCAGCCCCAGCATTTT; d_call: -; v_call: TRBV20-1; j_call: TRBJ1-5; clone_size: few
cdr3_aa: CASRSGTGRYEQFF; cdr3_nt: TGTGCCAGCAGGTCCGGGACGGGGCGGTATGAGCAGTTCTTC; d_call: -; v_call: TRBV12-3/TRBV12-4; j_call: TRBJ2-1; clone_size: -
cdr3_aa: CSVDSREGNTGELFF; cdr3_nt: TGCAGCGTTGATTCGCGGGAGGGAAACACCGGGGAGCTGTTTTTT; d_call: TRBD2; v_call: TRBV29-1; j_call: TRBJ2-2; clone_size: -
cdr3_aa: CASSYSTSGWGLSTDTQYF; cdr3_nt: TGTGCCAGCAGTTACTCGACAAGTGGTTGGGGGTTAAGCACAGATACGCAGTATTTT; d_call: -; v_call: TRBV6-5; j_call: TRBJ2-3; clone_size: -
cdr3_aa: CASSYGGSSYNEQFF; cdr3_nt: TGCGCCAGCAGCTACGGGGGAAGCTCCTACAATGAGCAGTTCTTC; d_call: -; v_call: TRBV5-1; j_call: TRBJ2-1; clone_size: many
cdr3_aa: CASSTRQGSGELFF; cdr3_nt: TGTGCCAGCAGCACCCGACAGGGATCAGGGGAGCTGTTTTTT; d_call: TRBD1; v_call: TRBV7-8; j_call: TRBJ2-2; clone_size: -
cdr3_aa: CASSQGGQETQYF; cdr3_nt: TGTGCCAGCAGCCAGGGGGGTCAAGAGACCCAGTACTTC; d_call: -; v_call: TRBV27; j_call: TRBJ2-5; clone_size: few
cdr3_aa: CSARGQSYNSPLHF; cdr3_nt: TGCAGTGCTAGAGGACAGTCCTATAATTCACCCCTCCACTTT; d_call: -; v_call: TRBV20-1; j_call: TRBJ1-6; clone_size: few
cdr3_aa: CASSPAGTGNEKLFF; cdr3_nt: TGTGCCAGCAGTCCTGCCGGGACAGGGAATGAAAAACTGTTTTTT; d_call: TRBD1; v_call: TRBV28; j_call: TRBJ1-4; clone_size: few
cdr3_aa: CASSYQGWGGYTF; cdr3_nt: TGTGCCAGCAGTTACCAGGGCTGGGGAGGCTACACCTTC; d_call: -; v_call: TRBV12-3/TRBV12-4; j_call: TRBJ1-2; clone_size: few
cdr3_aa: CASSLEVTGDRYNEQFF; cdr3_nt: TGTGCCAGCAGCTTAGAGGTGACAGGGGACCGGTACAATGAGCAGTTCTTC; d_call: TRBD1; v_call: TRBV7-8; j_call: TRBJ2-1; clone_size: -